The TCR beta chain under discussion was sequenced for a study of Ad26.COV2.S vaccination and SARS-CoV-2 variants. About the research overall: The vaccine Ad26.COV2.S was put into the muscle once, or twice with 56 days between.

CDR3 length: 14 amino acids. Germline V gene lookup returns CDR1 MNHNY and CDR2 SVGAGI (reference sequence). Trimming cost V 7 bases and J 3 bases, with 12 bases left between them. Data came from immunoSEQ multiplex PCR; TCRdb stores just in-frame clones and leaves some out. The table includes 200,000 to 300,000 clones, roughly 90% detected once. Treatment described: approximately 18 received Ad26.COV2.S at low or high dose, single or two shots; 5 received placebo; per-sample allocation not given. The study sampled participants on day 63 after the first vaccine or placebo injection. The sequences come from peripheral blood, collected in a trial of Ad26.COV2.S vaccine versus placebo. The V and J genes are TRBV6-6 and TRBJ1-4; the D is unclear. This receptor was taken from a person between 18 and 60 years old who received the Ad26.COV2.S COVID-19 vaccine or a placebo. The CDR3 DNA sequence: TGTGCCAGCACCCTATGGAGCCCTAATGAAAAACTGTTTTTT. Translated, it gives CASTLWSPNEKLFF.